This T cell receptor beta chain was obtained from a study of long-term antiretroviral therapy in people with HIV. Concerning this clone itself: What it recognizes is unknown.

Trimming removed 5 bases at V and 4 bases at J, with 9 bases between. The CDR3 spans 12 residues. Germline V lookup: CDR1 SEHNR, CDR2 FQNEAQ (reference sequence). It was version v3.0 of the immunoSEQ assay that was run at survey level. Using immunoSEQ multiplex PCR, the repertoire was profiled, and TCRdb retains in-frame clones only, with some absent. The sample records some 48,000 clones, about 81% being singletons. DNA was extracted from roughly 1-10 million thawed cryopreserved PBMC. Study observations and caveats: ART-treated samples gained diversity yet remained below transplant donor controls. Repertoires in HIV (unlike those of controls) had narrower CDR3 length ranges.

Material: unsorted PBMCs, obtained 0.8 years after starting antiretroviral therapy. The TCR originated in a woman aged 18-29 years with HIV. V gene TRBV7-9 combines with J gene TRBJ2-7; D remains unclear. The CDR3 here is CASSALPYEQYF. The CDR3 nucleotides are TGTGCCAGCAGCGCACTCCCATACGAGCAGTACTTC.